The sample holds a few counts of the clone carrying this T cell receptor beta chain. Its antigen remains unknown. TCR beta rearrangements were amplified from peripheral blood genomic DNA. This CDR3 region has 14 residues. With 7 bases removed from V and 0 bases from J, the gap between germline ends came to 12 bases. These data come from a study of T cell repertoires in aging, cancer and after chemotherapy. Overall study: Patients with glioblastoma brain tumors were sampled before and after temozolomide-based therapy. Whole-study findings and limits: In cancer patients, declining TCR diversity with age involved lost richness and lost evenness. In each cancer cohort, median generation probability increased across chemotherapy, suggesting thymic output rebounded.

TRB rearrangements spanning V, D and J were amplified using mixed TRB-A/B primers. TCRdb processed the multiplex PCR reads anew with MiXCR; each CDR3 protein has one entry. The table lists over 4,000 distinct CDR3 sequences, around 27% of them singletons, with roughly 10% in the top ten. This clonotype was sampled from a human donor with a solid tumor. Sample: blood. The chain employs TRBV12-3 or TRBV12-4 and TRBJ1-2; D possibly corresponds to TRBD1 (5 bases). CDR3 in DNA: TGTGCCAGCAACCGCGGGGGGACTAACTATGGCTACACCTTC. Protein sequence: CASNRGGTNYGYTF.